The 6 T cell receptor beta chains below all came from one sample that was sequenced in a study of blood T cell repertoires in COVID-19. Using immunoSEQ multiplex PCR, the repertoire was profiled, and TCRdb retains in-frame clones only, with some absent. The sample includes roughly 400,000 clones, around nine tenths of them seen just once. The sequencing input was PBMCs or T cells enriched from blood (not recorded which). Receptors originate from a woman in her 50s who had recovered from COVID-19.

This CDR3 reads CASSLFSGAFTDTQYF. The DNA for the CDR3 is TGTGCCAGCAGCTTATTTAGCGGGGCTTTCACAGATACGCAGTATTTT. V and J are TRBV7-9 and TRBJ2-3; 8 nucleotides line up with TRBD2. There are 16 residues in the CDR3. V lost 2 bases to trimming and J lost 2 bases; unmatched junction nucleotides: 6. Per germline, CDR1 SEHNR and CDR2 FQNEAQ (reference sequence).

This chain uses TRBV24-1 with TRBJ2-5; 10 bases fit TRBD1. The V gene end was trimmed by 5 bases and the J gene end by 5 bases; junction bases not matched to a gene: 1. Germline V gene lookup returns CDR1 KGHDR and CDR2 SFDVKD. The CDR3 extends over 13 amino acids. CDR3 residues: CATSGDRGETQYF. CDR3 coding DNA: TGTGCCACCAGTGGGGACAGGGGCGAGACCCAGTACTTC.

The V and J genes are TRBV14 and TRBJ2-5; the match to TRBD2 covers 7 bases. With 3 bases clipped from V and 1 base from J, the junction kept 5 bases outside the gene matches. The V gene's germline CDR1 is SGHDN and CDR2 FVKESK. The CDR3 runs to 15 residues. The CDR3 DNA is TGTGCCAGCAGCCACCGACTAGCTAGCCAAGAGACCCAGTACTTC. Protein sequence: CASSHRLASQETQYF.

The chain carries TRBV3-1 (or the pseudogene TRBV3-2) and TRBJ1-6, with a possible D match to TRBD1 (5 bases). The CDR3 length is 14 residues. The V end lost 3 bases, the J end lost 7 bases, and 10 bases lay between the germline ends. In germline, CDR1 is LGHDT, CDR2 YNNKEL (reference sequence). The CDR3 is CASSHRDYNSPLHF. CDR3 nucleotides: TGTGCCAGCAGCCACAGGGATTACAATTCACCCCTCCACTTT.

The J gene is TRBJ1-3, the V gene TRBV27; weak D call: TRBD1 (5 bases). This CDR3 comprises 19 residues. The germline V and J ends were trimmed by 2 bases and 3 bases, with 23 bases remaining between them. The germline V gene encodes CDR1 MNHEY and CDR2 SMNVEV (reference sequence). The DNA of the CDR3 is TGTGCCAGCAGTTTACCGCTCAGGGTGGGGTGTTCGGGTGGAAACACCATATATTTT. It codes for CASSLPLRVGCSGGNTIYF.

This clone was seen more than once but under ten times. The chain uses TRBV15 and TRBJ1-2; D is uncertain. CDR3 length: 15 residues. Germline assignment: CDR1 LNHNV and CDR2 YYDKDF (reference sequence). V lost 1 base and J 8 bases, leaving 17 bases between the germline ends. Written as DNA, the CDR3 is TGTGCCACCAGCAGAGGGACCATAGCGAGGTGGGGCTACACCTTC. Translation: CATSRGTIARWGYTF. The variable domain in full, completed from reference TRBV15 and TRBJ1-2, reads DAMVIQNPRYQVTQFGKPVTLSCSQTLNHNVMYWYQQKSSQAPKLLFHYYDKDFNNEADTPDNFQSRRPNTSFCFLDIRSPGLGDTAMYLCATSRGTIARWGYTFGSGTRLTVV.